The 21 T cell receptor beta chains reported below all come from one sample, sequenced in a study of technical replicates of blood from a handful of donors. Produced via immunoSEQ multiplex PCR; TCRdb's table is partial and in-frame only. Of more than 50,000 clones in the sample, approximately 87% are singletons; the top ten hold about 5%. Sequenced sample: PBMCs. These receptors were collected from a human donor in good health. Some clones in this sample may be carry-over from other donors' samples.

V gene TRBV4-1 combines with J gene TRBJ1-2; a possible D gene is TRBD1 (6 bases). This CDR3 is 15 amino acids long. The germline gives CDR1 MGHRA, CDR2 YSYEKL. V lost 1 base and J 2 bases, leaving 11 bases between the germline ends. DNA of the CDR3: TGCGCCAGCAGCCAAGTAGGGGGTTTCAACTATGGCTACACCTTC. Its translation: CASSQVGGFNYGYTF.

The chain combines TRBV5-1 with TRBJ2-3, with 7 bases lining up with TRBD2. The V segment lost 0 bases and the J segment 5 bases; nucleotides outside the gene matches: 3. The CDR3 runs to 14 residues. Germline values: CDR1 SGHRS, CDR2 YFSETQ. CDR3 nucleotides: TGCGCCAGCAGCTTGGGTGCGGGGGTAGATACGCAGTATTTT. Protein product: CASSLGAGVDTQYF.

Written as DNA, the CDR3 is TGCAGCGTCGCGGGACTAGCGGGACCCACAGATACGCAGTATTTT. Amino acid sequence: CSVAGLAGPTDTQYF. This chain links TRBV29-1 with TRBJ2-3, with 13 bases aligning to TRBD2. The trim removed 6 bases at V and 2 bases at J, leaving 5 bases unmatched. CDR3 length: 15 residues. Germline CDR1 SQVTM, CDR2 ANQGSEA.

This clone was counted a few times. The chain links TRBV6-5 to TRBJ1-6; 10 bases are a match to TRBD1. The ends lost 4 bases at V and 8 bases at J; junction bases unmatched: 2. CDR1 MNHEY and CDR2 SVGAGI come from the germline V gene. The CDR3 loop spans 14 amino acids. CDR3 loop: CASSSGQGHSPLHF. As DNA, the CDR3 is TGTGCCAGCAGTTCGGGACAGGGGCATTCACCCCTCCACTTT.

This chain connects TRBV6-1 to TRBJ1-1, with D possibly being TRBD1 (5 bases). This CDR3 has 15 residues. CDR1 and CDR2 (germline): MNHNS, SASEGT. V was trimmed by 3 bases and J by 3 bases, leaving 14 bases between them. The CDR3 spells CASSDLVAGDTEAFF. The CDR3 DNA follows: TGTGCCAGCAGTGATTTGGTCGCGGGGGACACTGAAGCTTTCTTT.

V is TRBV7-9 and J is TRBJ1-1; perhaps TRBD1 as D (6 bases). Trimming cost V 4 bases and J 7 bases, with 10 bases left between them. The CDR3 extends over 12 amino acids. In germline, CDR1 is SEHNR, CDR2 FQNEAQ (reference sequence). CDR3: CASSWTDSEAFF. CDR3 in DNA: TGTGCCAGCAGCTGGACAGACAGTGAAGCTTTCTTT. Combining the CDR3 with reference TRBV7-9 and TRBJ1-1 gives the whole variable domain DTGVSQNPRHKITKRGQNVTFRCDPISEHNRLYWYRQTLGQGPEFLTYFQNEAQLEKSRLLSDRFSAERPKGSFSTLEIQRTEQGDSAMYLCASSWTDSEAFFGQGTRLTVV.

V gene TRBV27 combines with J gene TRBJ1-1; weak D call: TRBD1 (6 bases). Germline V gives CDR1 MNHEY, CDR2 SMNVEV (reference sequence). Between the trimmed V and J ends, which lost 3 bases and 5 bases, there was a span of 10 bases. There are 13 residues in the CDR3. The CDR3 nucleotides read TGTGCCAGCAGTTTCGTCAGGGGAACTGAAGCTTTCTTT. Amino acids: CASSFVRGTEAFF.

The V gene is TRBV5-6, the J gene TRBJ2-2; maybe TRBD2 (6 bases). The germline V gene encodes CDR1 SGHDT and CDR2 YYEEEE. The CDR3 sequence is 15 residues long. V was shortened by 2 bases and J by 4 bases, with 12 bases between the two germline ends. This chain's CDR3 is CASSFGLEGTGELFF. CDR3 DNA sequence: TGTGCCAGCAGCTTTGGGCTGGAGGGCACCGGGGAGCTGTTTTTT.

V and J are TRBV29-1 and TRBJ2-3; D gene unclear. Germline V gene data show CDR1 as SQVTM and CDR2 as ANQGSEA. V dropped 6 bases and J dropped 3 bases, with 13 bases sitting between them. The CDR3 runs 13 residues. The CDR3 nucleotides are TGCAGCGTGGAGACCCTCGGGACAGATACGCAGTATTTT. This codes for CSVETLGTDTQYF.

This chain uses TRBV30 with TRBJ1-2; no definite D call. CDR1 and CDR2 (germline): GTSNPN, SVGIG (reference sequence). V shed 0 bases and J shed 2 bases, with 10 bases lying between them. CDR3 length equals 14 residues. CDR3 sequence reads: CAWSVLRLNYGYTF. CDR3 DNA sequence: TGTGCCTGGAGTGTACTACGTCTGAACTATGGCTACACCTTC.

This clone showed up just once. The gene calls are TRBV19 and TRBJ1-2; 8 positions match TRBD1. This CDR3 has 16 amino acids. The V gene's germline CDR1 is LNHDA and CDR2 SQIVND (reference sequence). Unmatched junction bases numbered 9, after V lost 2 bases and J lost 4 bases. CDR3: CASSIQGAVSPYGYTF. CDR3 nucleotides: TGTGCCAGTAGTATACAGGGGGCAGTTTCCCCCTATGGCTACACCTTC.

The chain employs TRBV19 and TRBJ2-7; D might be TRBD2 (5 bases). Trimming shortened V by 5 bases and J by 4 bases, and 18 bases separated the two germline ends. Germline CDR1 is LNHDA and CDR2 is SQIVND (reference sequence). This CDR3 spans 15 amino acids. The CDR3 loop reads CASSARRTGAYEQYF. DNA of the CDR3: TGTGCCAGTAGTGCCCGGAGGACCGGCGCATACGAGCAGTACTTC.

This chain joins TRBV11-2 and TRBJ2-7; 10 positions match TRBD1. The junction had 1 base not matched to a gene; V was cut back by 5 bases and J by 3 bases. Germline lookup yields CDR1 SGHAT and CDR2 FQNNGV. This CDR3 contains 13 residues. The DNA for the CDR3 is TGTGCCAGCAGCCGGGACAGGGGCTACGAGCAGTACTTC. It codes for CASSRDRGYEQYF.

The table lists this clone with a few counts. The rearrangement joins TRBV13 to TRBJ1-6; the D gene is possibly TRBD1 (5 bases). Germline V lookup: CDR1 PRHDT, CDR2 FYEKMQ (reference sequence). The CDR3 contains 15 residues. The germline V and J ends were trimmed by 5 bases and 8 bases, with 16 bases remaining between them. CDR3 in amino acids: CASSRTGGGYSPLHF. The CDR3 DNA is TGTGCCAGCAGCCGCACCGGGGGAGGATATTCACCCCTCCACTTT. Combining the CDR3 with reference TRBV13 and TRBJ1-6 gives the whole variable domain AAGVIQSPRHLIKEKRETATLKCYPIPRHDTVYWYQQGPGQDPQFLISFYEKMQSDKGSIPDRFSAQQFSDYHSELNMSSLELGDSALYFCASSRTGGGYSPLHFGNGTRLTVT.

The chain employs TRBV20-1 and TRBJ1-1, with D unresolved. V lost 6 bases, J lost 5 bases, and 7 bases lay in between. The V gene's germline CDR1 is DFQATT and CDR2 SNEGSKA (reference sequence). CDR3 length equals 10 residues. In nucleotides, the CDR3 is TGCAGTGCCCCCCAAACTGAAGCTTTCTTT. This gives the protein CSAPQTEAFF.

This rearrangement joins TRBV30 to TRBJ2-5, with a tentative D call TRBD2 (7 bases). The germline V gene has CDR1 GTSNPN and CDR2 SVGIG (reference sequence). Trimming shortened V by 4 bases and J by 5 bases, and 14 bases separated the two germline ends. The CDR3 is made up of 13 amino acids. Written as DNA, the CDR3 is TGTGCCTGGACTTTGGGGGGGGCTGAGACCCAGTACTTC. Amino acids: CAWTLGGAETQYF.

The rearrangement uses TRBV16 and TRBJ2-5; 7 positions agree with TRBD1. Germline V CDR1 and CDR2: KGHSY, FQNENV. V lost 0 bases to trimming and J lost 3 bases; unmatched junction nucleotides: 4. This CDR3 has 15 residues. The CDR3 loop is CASSQSPGGEETQYF. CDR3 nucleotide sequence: TGTGCCAGCAGCCAATCGCCAGGGGGTGAAGAGACCCAGTACTTC. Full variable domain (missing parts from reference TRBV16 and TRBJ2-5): GEEVAQTPKHLVRGEGQKAKLYCAPIKGHSYVFWYQQVLKNEFKFLISFQNENVFDETGMPKERFSAKCLPNSPCSLEIQATKLEDSAVYFCASSQSPGGEETQYFGPGTRLLVL.

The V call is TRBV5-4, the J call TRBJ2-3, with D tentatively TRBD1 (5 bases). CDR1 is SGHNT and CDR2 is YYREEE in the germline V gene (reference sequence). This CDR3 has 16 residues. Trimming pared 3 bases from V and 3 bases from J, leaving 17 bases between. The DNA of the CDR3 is TGTGCCAGCAGCTCCAAGTCGTGGGGCGGAACAGATACGCAGTATTTT. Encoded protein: CASSSKSWGGTDTQYF.

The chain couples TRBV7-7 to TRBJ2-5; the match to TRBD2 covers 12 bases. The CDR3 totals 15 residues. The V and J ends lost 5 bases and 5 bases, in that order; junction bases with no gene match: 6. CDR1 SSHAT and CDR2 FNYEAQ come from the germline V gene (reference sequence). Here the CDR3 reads CASSPSGGAWETQYF. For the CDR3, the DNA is TGTGCCAGCAGCCCTAGCGGGGGGGCCTGGGAGACCCAGTACTTC.

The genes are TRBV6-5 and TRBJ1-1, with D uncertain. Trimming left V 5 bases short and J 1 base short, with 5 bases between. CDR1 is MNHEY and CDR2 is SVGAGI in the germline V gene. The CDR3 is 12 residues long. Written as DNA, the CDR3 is TGTGCCAGCAGTAAGAGGAACACTGAAGCTTTCTTT. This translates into CASSKRNTEAFF.

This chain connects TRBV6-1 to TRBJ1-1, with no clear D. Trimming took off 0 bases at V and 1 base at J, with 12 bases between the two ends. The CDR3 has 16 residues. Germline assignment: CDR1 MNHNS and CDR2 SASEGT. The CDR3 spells CASSEAYTGKNTEAFF. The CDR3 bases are TGTGCCAGCAGTGAAGCCTACACGGGGAAGAACACTGAAGCTTTCTTT.